This TCR beta chain was sequenced for a study of blood T cell repertoires in COVID-19. On the study more broadly: Acute and convalescent COVID-19 specimens originated in the United States, Italy and Spain.

This clone was seen more than once but under ten times. The assay was immunoSEQ multiplex PCR, and TCRdb's table has in-frame clones only and misses some. The sample carries 250,000 or so clones, about 85% recorded once. CDR1 and CDR2 (germline): LGHDT, YNNKEL (reference sequence). This CDR3 spans 16 amino acids. The J segment lost 8 bases and the V segment lost 5 bases, leaving 10 bases of the junction unmatched. Those enrolled, adults aged roughly 18 to 90 years, came from some 25 US areas. Within the 2 weeks before study entry, each person in the exposed group met a COVID-19 case. The receptor's source is a woman in her forties or fifties who had been exposed to COVID-19. The sequenced material came from PBMCs or T cells enriched from blood (not recorded which). The chain combines TRBV3-1 (or the pseudogene TRBV3-2) with TRBJ2-3, with 13 bases identical to TRBD2. CDR3 sequence: CASSKGLAGAYGTQYF. CDR3 DNA sequence: TGTGCCAGCAGCAAAGGACTAGCGGGGGCCTATGGTACGCAGTATTTT.